What follows describes a single T cell receptor beta chain. This entry is derived from a study of early T cells in non-severe SARS-CoV-2 infection. Individual cDNA molecules carried attached unique molecular identifiers. One entry per CDR3 protein, called by TCRdb with MiXCR from the 5' RACE reads. The sample includes around 30,000 distinct CDR3 sequences, roughly 5.7% seen only once; the top ten take roughly 7.5%. Sequencing input: whole blood. The TCR comes from an adult who was a healthcare worker with PCR-confirmed SARS-CoV-2 infection or an uninfected control (not recorded which).

In nucleotides, the CDR3 is TGTGCCAGCAGCTTTCTGGCTAGCGGATACAATGAGCAGTTCTTC. Translated: CASSFLASGYNEQFF. This chain joins TRBV7-9 and TRBJ2-1; 7 nucleotides match TRBD2. CDR1 is SEHNR and CDR2 is FQNEAQ in the germline V gene (reference sequence). This CDR3 comprises 15 residues. Trimming at V came to 3 bases and at J to 4 bases, leaving 6 bases not matched to a gene.